These 17 T cell receptor beta chains were all obtained from the same sample, sequenced in a study of monozygotic twins with inflammatory bowel disease. TCRdb reprocessed the 5' RACE reads; each CDR3 protein has one entry and no DNA is given. This repertoire includes a few hundred thousand distinct CDR3 sequences. What was sequenced was blood. These receptors originate from a human donor with ulcerative colitis or Crohn's disease, or a healthy co-twin of an affected twin (not recorded which).

The chain combines TRBV25-1 with TRBJ1-3. This CDR3 region has 12 residues. Germline V gene sequence: CDR1 MGHDK, CDR2 SYGVNS. The CDR3 spells CASRSSGNTIYF.

The rearrangement links TRBV5-1 to TRBJ2-5; the D call of TRBD1 rests on TCRdb alone, since no DNA is present to check it. The CDR3 extends over 16 amino acids. Germline V gene lookup returns CDR1 SGHRS and CDR2 YFSETQ. This CDR3 is CASSPGQGAAQETQYF.

CDR3 amino acids: CASSRDRRAETQYF. The V gene is TRBV5-1, the J gene TRBJ2-5; TCRdb indicates TRBD1, and absent DNA this call remains unverified. This CDR3 has 14 residues. Germline loops: CDR1 SGHRS, CDR2 YFSETQ.

The rearrangement links TRBV12-3 or TRBV12-4 to TRBJ1-5. The CDR3 is 15 residues long. The CDR3 loop reads CASRRGESSNQPQHF.

CDR3 region: CASSLALTRSEQFF. V usage is TRBV12-3 or TRBV12-4 and J usage is TRBJ2-1. The CDR3 has 14 amino acids.

The CDR3 sequence: CASSFDRGEQFF. The V and J genes are TRBV2 and TRBJ2-1; the TCRdb call, TRBD1, lacks DNA for checking. In germline, CDR1 is SNHLY, CDR2 FYNNEI. The CDR3 runs to 12 residues.

The chain is built from TRBV29-1 and TRBJ1-2. Germline CDR1 SQVTM, CDR2 ANQGSEA. CDR3 length equals 12 residues. CDR3 loop: CSVEVDFYGYTF.

CDR3 sequence: CAGGDGRNTGELFF. This chain connects TRBV12-3 or TRBV12-4 to TRBJ2-2; the D call of TRBD1 rests on TCRdb alone, since no DNA is present to check it. This CDR3 is built from 14 residues.

The chain has TRBV7-6 and TRBJ2-5. This CDR3 contains 15 residues. Germline V gives CDR1 SGHVS, CDR2 FNYEAQ. CDR3 residues: CASSLGQGSKETQYF.

V is TRBV20-1 and J is TRBJ2-4; TCRdb picks TRBD1, but there is no DNA to check that call. Germline V gene data show CDR1 as DFQATT and CDR2 as SNEGSKA (reference sequence). The CDR3 loop spans 13 amino acids. CDR3 in amino acids: CSARDAGQGKQYF.

V gene TRBV7-2 combines with J gene TRBJ1-6. Germline V gene lookup returns CDR1 SGHTA and CDR2 FQGNSA. The CDR3 has 14 amino acids. The CDR3: CASSKVEGRAPLHF.

The genes are TRBV15 and TRBJ2-5. Germline V gene lookup returns CDR1 LNHNV and CDR2 YYDKDF (reference sequence). The CDR3 runs 13 residues. CDR3 sequence reads: CATSRGFKETQYF.

V and J are TRBV20-1 and TRBJ1-5; the TCRdb D gene call, TRBD1, has no DNA to confirm it. The CDR3 covers 14 residues. Per germline, CDR1 DFQATT and CDR2 SNEGSKA (reference sequence). Here the CDR3 reads CSAVTGADNQPQHF.

The J gene is TRBJ2-5, the V gene TRBV20-1; TCRdb's assignment of TRBD2 cannot be checked, as there is no DNA. The CDR3 has 15 residues. Germline V lookup: CDR1 DFQATT, CDR2 SNEGSKA (reference sequence). The CDR3 sequence: CSASETSGGTETQYF.

The chain couples TRBV3-1 to TRBJ1-1. The CDR3 is made up of 13 amino acids. Germline V gene data show CDR1 as LGHDT and CDR2 as YNNKEL (reference sequence). The CDR3 sequence: CASSYGQFPEAFF.

CDR3: CSVQGAKSYEQYF. This sequence joins TRBV20-1 and TRBJ2-7; TCRdb outputs TRBD1, but without DNA this stays unchecked. The CDR3 sequence is 13 residues long. CDR1 is DFQATT, CDR2 SNEGSKA, per germline (reference sequence).

CDR3 sequence reads: CASSPGPETQYF. V and J are TRBV12-3 or TRBV12-4 and TRBJ2-5; with no DNA, the TCRdb D assignment of TRBD1 cannot be verified. The CDR3 spans 12 residues.